The rows below give T cell receptor beta chains drawn from one sample of a study of cytomegalovirus exposure and HLA in healthy donors. Sequenced by immunoSEQ multiplex PCR; TCRdb stores in-frame clones only, minus some. This table has some 200,000 clones, about an eighth appearing once. The sample consisted of PBMCs. Receptor source: a man aged 45-60 years in good health and CMV-seropositive. Each CDR3 is given with its conserved first and last residue. A D gene is named only where the DNA matches it firmly. Rows may omit the clone size; those that give it use once, few, many or a size class.

D: TRBD1; V: TRBV25-1; J: TRBJ1-6; size: NA; CDR3: CASNPGQGNSPLHF; DNA: TGTGCCAGCAACCCGGGACAGGGGAATTCACCCCTCCACTTT
D: TRBD1; V: TRBV6-5; J: TRBJ1-2; size: NA; CDR3: CASSGQGAGGYTF; DNA: TGTGCCAGCAGTGGACAGGGGGCAGGTGGCTACACCTTC
D: NA; V: TRBV6-6; J: TRBJ1-1; size: few; CDR3: CASSYPTEKTEAFF; DNA: TGTGCCAGCAGTTACCCAACAGAGAAGACTGAAGCTTTCTTT
D: NA; V: TRBV28; J: TRBJ1-5; size: NA; CDR3: CASSLEGEGNQPQHF; DNA: TGTGCCAGCAGTTTAGAGGGGGAAGGCAATCAGCCCCAGCATTTT
D: TRBD1; V: TRBV7-9; J: TRBJ1-2; size: few; CDR3: CASSPTDRGRDNYGYTF; DNA: TGTGCCAGCAGCCCCACAGACAGGGGGCGAGACAACTATGGCTACACCTTC
D: NA; V: TRBV5-1; J: TRBJ2-2; size: NA; CDR3: CASSLGGPGTGELFF; DNA: TGCGCCAGCAGCTTGGGGGGGCCGGGCACCGGGGAGCTGTTTTTT
D: NA; V: TRBV9; J: TRBJ1-2; size: NA; CDR3: CASSPDRHYGYTF; DNA: TGTGCCAGCAGCCCCGACAGGCACTATGGCTACACCTTC
D: NA; V: TRBV14; J: TRBJ1-2; size: NA; CDR3: CASSQDLLNYGYTF; DNA: TGTGCCAGCAGCCAAGATCTCTTGAACTATGGCTACACCTTC
D: NA; V: TRBV7-2; J: TRBJ2-7; size: NA; CDR3: CASSSPSEQYF; DNA: TGTGCCAGCAGCTCCCCCAGCGAGCAGTACTTC
D: NA; V: TRBV29-1; J: TRBJ2-1; size: NA; CDR3: CSVKKASYNEQFF; DNA: TGCAGCGTTAAGAAAGCCTCCTACAATGAGCAGTTCTTC
D: TRBD1; V: TRBV14; J: TRBJ1-6; size: few; CDR3: CASSQIRTGNSPLHF; DNA: TGTGCCAGCAGCCAAATCCGGACAGGAAATTCACCCCTCCACTTT
D: NA; V: TRBV9; J: TRBJ1-5; size: NA; CDR3: CASSVGAGPNQPQHF; DNA: TGTGCCAGCAGCGTAGGGGCAGGTCCCAATCAGCCCCAGCATTTT
D: NA; V: TRBV7-2; J: TRBJ2-3; size: NA; CDR3: CASSGRQGLTDTQYF; DNA: TGTGCCAGCAGCGGCAGACAGGGACTCACAGATACGCAGTATTTT
D: NA; V: TRBV9; J: TRBJ2-3; size: few; CDR3: CASSVQGGTRDTQYF; DNA: TGTGCCAGCAGCGTACAGGGTGGGACTCGGGATACGCAGTATTTT
D: TRBD1; V: TRBV9; J: TRBJ2-3; size: NA; CDR3: CASSKQGILTDTQYF; DNA: TGTGCCAGCAGCAAACAGGGGATCCTCACAGATACGCAGTATTTT
D: NA; V: TRBV21-1; J: TRBJ1-1; size: NA; CDR3: CASTRRPGQTEAFF; DNA: TGTGCCAGCACCAGGAGGCCGGGTCAGACTGAAGCTTTCTTT
D: NA; V: TRBV29-1; J: TRBJ1-1; size: few; CDR3: CSVAHTNTEAFF; DNA: TGCAGCGTTGCACATACCAACACTGAAGCTTTCTTT
D: NA; V: TRBV9; J: TRBJ1-2; size: few; CDR3: CASSSSGWANYGYTF; DNA: TGTGCCAGCAGCTCCTCAGGATGGGCTAACTATGGCTACACCTTC
D: NA; V: TRBV14; J: TRBJ2-1; size: NA; CDR3: CASRGRGEQFF; DNA: TGTGCCAGCAGGGGCCGGGGTGAGCAGTTCTTC
D: NA; V: TRBV6-6; J: TRBJ2-3; size: few; CDR3: CASSYSSSSDTQYF; DNA: TGTGCCAGCAGTTACTCCTCGAGCTCGGATACGCAGTATTTT
D: TRBD2; V: TRBV6-6; J: TRBJ2-2; size: NA; CDR3: CASTYPSGVAGELFF; DNA: TGTGCCAGCACCTACCCCAGCGGGGTCGCCGGGGAGCTGTTTTTT
D: NA; V: TRBV20-1; J: TRBJ1-1; size: few; CDR3: CSATGKSEAFF; DNA: TGCAGTGCAACAGGAAAATCTGAAGCTTTCTTT
D: NA; V: TRBV6-1; J: TRBJ1-3; size: few; CDR3: CASSGRTVSGNTIYF; DNA: TGTGCCAGCAGTGGGAGGACGGTCTCTGGAAACACCATATATTTT
D: NA; V: TRBV5-1; J: TRBJ1-2; size: NA; CDR3: CASSPEFSGYTF; DNA: TGCGCCAGCAGCCCTGAGTTTAGCGGCTACACCTTC
D: NA; V: TRBV5-1; J: TRBJ1-1; size: NA; CDR3: CASSFQMNTEAFF; DNA: TGCGCCAGCAGTTTCCAGATGAACACTGAAGCTTTCTTT
D: NA; V: TRBV28; J: TRBJ1-5; size: few; CDR3: CASTLLDRNNQPQHF; DNA: TGTGCCAGCACCCTTTTGGACAGAAACAATCAGCCCCAGCATTTT
D: TRBD1; V: TRBV5-6; J: TRBJ1-2; size: many; CDR3: CASSFETGVAGYTF; DNA: TGTGCCAGCAGCTTCGAAACAGGGGTCGCTGGCTACACCTTC
D: NA; V: TRBV5-4; J: TRBJ2-7; size: few; CDR3: CASSPAGRHEQYF; DNA: TGTGCCAGCAGCCCTGCGGGCCGCCACGAGCAGTACTTC
D: NA; V: TRBV11-3; J: TRBJ2-1; size: once; CDR3: CASSLVRGRGYNEQFF; DNA: TGTGCCAGCAGCCTAGTTCGGGGTCGGGGCTACAATGAGCAGTTCTTC
D: NA; V: TRBV30; J: TRBJ2-2; size: few; CDR3: CAWSVPGAGHRELFF; DNA: TGTGCCTGGAGTGTACCTGGGGCAGGTCACCGGGAGCTGTTTTTT
D: TRBD2; V: TRBV5-1; J: TRBJ2-7; size: NA; CDR3: CASSKTSGGASYEQYF; DNA: TGCGCCAGCAGCAAGACTAGCGGGGGTGCTTCCTACGAGCAGTACTTC
D: NA; V: TRBV6-5; J: TRBJ1-6; size: few; CDR3: CASSYSKSSYNSPLHF; DNA: TGTGCCAGCAGTTACTCGAAGAGCTCCTATAATTCACCCCTCCACTTT
D: NA; V: TRBV6-1; J: TRBJ1-6; size: few; CDR3: CASSEGGMAVYNSPLHF; DNA: TGTGCCAGCAGTGAAGGGGGCATGGCAGTATATAATTCACCCCTCCACTTT
D: TRBD2; V: TRBV9; J: TRBJ2-5; size: NA; CDR3: CASSASGEGETQYF; DNA: TGTGCCAGCAGCGCAAGCGGGGAGGGAGAGACCCAGTACTTC
D: NA; V: TRBV11-3; J: TRBJ1-3; size: NA; CDR3: CASSSSGGTGNTIYF; DNA: TGTGCCAGCAGCTCCTCGGGAGGGACTGGAAACACCATATATTTT
D: NA; V: TRBV5-8; J: TRBJ2-7; size: few; CDR3: CASSLGPGTYEQYF; DNA: TGTGCCAGCAGCTTGGGTCCAGGGACTTACGAGCAGTACTTC
D: TRBD1; V: TRBV7-6; J: TRBJ2-6; size: NA; CDR3: CASSLLSAGGRGANVLTF; DNA: TGTGCCAGCAGCTTACTTTCCGCAGGGGGCCGTGGGGCCAACGTCCTGACTTTC
D: NA; V: TRBV9; J: TRBJ1-2; size: NA; CDR3: CASSVAKEFYGYTF; DNA: TGTGCCAGCAGCGTAGCTAAGGAGTTCTATGGCTACACCTTC
D: TRBD1; V: TRBV18; J: TRBJ1-1; size: NA; CDR3: CASSPVTGGVNTEAFF; DNA: TGTGCCAGCTCCCCCGTGACAGGGGGGGTGAACACTGAAGCTTTCTTT
D: TRBD1; V: TRBV7-8; J: TRBJ1-5; size: NA; CDR3: CASSLDRGRGPQHF; DNA: TGTGCCAGCAGCTTAGACAGGGGGCGGGGGCCCCAGCATTTT
D: TRBD1; V: TRBV6-5; J: TRBJ1-2; size: few; CDR3: CASRPTGSYGYTF; DNA: TGTGCCAGCAGACCGACAGGGTCCTATGGCTACACCTTC
D: TRBD2; V: TRBV5-6; J: TRBJ2-1; size: NA; CDR3: CASSRGEITRGQFF; DNA: TGTGCCAGCAGCCGGGGGGAAATAACGAGGGGGCAGTTCTTC
D: NA; V: TRBV19; J: TRBJ2-2; size: NA; CDR3: CASSILNTGELFF; DNA: TGTGCCAGTAGTATCCTAAACACCGGGGAGCTGTTTTTT
D: NA; V: TRBV7-2; J: TRBJ1-5; size: NA; CDR3: CASSLGLPGNQPQHF; DNA: TGTGCCAGCAGCTTAGGACTGCCGGGCAATCAGCCCCAGCATTTT
D: NA; V: TRBV30; J: TRBJ1-1; size: few; CDR3: CAWNTRLDTEAFF; DNA: TGTGCCTGGAATACCCGGTTAGACACTGAAGCTTTCTTT
D: NA; V: TRBV7-9; J: TRBJ2-5; size: few; CDR3: CASGNNRVQETQYF; DNA: TGTGCCAGCGGGAATAACAGGGTACAAGAGACCCAGTACTTC
D: TRBD1; V: TRBV18; J: TRBJ1-1; size: NA; CDR3: CASSPLDRGGNTEAFF; DNA: TGTGCCAGCTCACCGCTGGACAGGGGAGGGAACACTGAAGCTTTCTTT
D: NA; V: TRBV4-1; J: TRBJ2-7; size: NA; CDR3: CASSQEETVSSYEQYF; DNA: TGCGCCAGCAGCCAAGAGGAGACGGTAAGCTCCTACGAGCAGTACTTC
D: TRBD1; V: TRBV4-1; J: TRBJ1-1; size: few; CDR3: CASSQATGETEAFF; DNA: TGCGCCAGCAGCCAAGCGACAGGGGAAACTGAAGCTTTCTTT
D: NA; V: TRBV5-1; J: TRBJ2-5; size: NA; CDR3: CASSPGTEGETQYF; DNA: TGCGCCAGCAGCCCGGGGACGGAGGGGGAGACCCAGTACTTC
D: TRBD2; V: TRBV19; J: TRBJ2-1; size: few; CDR3: CASSMSQAGRPNEQFF; DNA: TGTGCCAGTAGTATGTCCCAAGCGGGGAGACCCAATGAGCAGTTCTTC
D: NA; V: TRBV6-6; J: TRBJ1-2; size: few; CDR3: CASKKTGSYGYTF; DNA: TGTGCCAGCAAAAAAACGGGGTCCTATGGCTACACCTTC